This T cell receptor (beta chain) was retrieved from a study of T cells in Graves' hyperthyroidism and ophthalmopathy. Overall study: Specimen type is peripheral blood, collected at initial diagnosis prior to any treatment.

The authors took PBMCs from 10 ml fresh peripheral blood. Overall study results and limits: From stable hyperthyroidism, ophthalmopathy was set apart by a 13 V-J model. Most thyroid clonotypes with frequency above 0.001 were detected in blood.

Remarks on this clonotype: The target antigen is unknown. One end of the junction does not line up with germline, which may come from a read error.

Amplified regions were TCR beta CDR3 sequences from RNA transcripts. The HTBI primer set served for first-round RT-PCR of the TCR CDR3. One entry per CDR3 protein results from TCRdb running MiXCR on the multiplex PCR reads. The sample has roughly 700,000 distinct CDR3 sequences; just over 35% are singletons. There are 9 residues in the CDR3. In germline, CDR1 is WSHSY, CDR2 SAAADI. The chain is built from TRBV10-2 and TRBJ2-7; D ambiguous. The sample taken for sequencing was blood. This receptor was taken from a woman aged 35 to 49 with Graves' hyperthyroidism. The CDR3 nucleotides read TGTGCCAGCATGATGGAGCAGTACTTC. Its protein is CASMMEQYF.